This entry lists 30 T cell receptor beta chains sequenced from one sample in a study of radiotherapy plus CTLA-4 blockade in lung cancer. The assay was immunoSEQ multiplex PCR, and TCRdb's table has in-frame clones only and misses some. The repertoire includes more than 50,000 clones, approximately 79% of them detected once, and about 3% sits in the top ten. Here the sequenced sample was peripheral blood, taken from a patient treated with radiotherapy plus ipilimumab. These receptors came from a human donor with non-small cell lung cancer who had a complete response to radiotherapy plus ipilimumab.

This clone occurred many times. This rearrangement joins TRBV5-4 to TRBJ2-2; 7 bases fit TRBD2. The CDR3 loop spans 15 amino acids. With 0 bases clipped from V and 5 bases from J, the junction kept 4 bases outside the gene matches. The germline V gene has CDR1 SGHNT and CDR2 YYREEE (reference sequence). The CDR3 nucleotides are TGTGCCAGCAGCTTGGGCGGGAGAGGGACCGGGGAGCTGTTTTTT. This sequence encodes CASSLGGRGTGELFF.

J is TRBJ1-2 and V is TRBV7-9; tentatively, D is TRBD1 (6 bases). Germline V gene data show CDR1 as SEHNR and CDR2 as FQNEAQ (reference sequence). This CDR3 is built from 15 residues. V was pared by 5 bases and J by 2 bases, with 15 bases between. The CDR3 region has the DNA TGTGCCAGCAGCCGGGGGGGCCCGGGCAACTATGGCTACACCTTC. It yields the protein CASSRGGPGNYGYTF.

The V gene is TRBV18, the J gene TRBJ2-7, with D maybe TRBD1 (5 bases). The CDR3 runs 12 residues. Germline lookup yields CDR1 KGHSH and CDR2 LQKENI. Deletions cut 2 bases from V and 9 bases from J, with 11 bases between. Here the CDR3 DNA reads TGTGCCAGCTCACCAGACAGTTTTGGGCAGTACTTC. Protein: CASSPDSFGQYF.

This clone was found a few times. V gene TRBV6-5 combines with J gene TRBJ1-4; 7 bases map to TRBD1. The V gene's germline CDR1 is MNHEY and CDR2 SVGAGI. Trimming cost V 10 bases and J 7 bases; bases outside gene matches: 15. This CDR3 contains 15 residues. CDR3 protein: CATRGEERGREKLFF. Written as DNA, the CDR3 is TGTGCCACCAGGGGGGAGGAAAGGGGCCGTGAAAAACTGTTTTTT.

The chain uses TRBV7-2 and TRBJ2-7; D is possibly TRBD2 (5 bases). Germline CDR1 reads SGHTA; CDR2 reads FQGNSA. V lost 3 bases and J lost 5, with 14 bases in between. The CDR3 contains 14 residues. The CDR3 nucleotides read TGTGCCAGCAGCTTGGCGGCGGGCCGGGACGAGCAGTACTTC. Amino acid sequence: CASSLAAGRDEQYF.

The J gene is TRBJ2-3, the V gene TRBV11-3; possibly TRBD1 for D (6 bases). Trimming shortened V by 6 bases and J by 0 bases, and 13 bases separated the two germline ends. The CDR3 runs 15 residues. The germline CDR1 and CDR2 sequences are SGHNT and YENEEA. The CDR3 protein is CASSLGHSSTDTQYF. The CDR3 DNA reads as TGTGCCAGCAGTCTGGGACACTCAAGCACAGATACGCAGTATTTT.

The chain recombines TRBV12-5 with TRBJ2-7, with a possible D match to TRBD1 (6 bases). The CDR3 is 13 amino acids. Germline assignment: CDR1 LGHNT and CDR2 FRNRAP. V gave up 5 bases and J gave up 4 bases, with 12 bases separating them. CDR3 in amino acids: CASGNLRGYEQYF. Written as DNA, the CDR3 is TGTGCTAGTGGTAACCTCAGGGGTTACGAGCAGTACTTC.

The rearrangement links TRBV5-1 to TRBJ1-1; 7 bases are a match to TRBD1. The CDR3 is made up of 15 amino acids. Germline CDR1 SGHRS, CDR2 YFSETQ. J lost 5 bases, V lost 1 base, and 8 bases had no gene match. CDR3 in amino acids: CASSLRTGPLTEAFF. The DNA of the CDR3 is TGCGCCAGCAGCTTGAGGACAGGCCCTCTGACTGAAGCTTTCTTT.

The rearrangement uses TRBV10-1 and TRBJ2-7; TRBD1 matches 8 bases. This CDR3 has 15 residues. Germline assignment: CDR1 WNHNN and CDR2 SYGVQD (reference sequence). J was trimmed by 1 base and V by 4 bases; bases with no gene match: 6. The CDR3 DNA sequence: TGCGCCAGCAGTGTATACAGGGGGATTTCCTACGAGCAGTACTTC. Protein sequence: CASSVYRGISYEQYF.

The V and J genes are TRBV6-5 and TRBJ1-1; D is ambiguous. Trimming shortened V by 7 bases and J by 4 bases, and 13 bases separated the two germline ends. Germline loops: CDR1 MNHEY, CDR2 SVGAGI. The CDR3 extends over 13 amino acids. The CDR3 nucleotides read TGTGCCAGCACTAAGACAAGATCCACTGAAGCTTTCTTT. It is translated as CASTKTRSTEAFF.

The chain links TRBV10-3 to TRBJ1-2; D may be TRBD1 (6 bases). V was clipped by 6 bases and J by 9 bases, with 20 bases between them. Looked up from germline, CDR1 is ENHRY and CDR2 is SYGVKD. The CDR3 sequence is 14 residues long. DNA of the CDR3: TGTGCCATCAGAATGGACATCAGGGGCCAAAGCTACACCTTC. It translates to CAIRMDIRGQSYTF.

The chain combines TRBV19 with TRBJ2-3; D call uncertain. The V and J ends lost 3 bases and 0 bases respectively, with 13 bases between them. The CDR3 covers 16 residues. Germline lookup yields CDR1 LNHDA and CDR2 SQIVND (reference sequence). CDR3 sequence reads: CASSILTVPSTDTQYF. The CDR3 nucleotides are TGTGCCAGTAGTATTCTCACGGTCCCTAGCACAGATACGCAGTATTTT.

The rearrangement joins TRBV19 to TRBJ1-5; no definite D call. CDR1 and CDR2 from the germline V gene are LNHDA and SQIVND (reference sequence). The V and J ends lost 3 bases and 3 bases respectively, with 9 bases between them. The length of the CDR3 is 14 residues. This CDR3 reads CASSMRQNNQPQHF. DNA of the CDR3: TGTGCCAGTAGTATGCGACAAAACAATCAGCCCCAGCATTTT.

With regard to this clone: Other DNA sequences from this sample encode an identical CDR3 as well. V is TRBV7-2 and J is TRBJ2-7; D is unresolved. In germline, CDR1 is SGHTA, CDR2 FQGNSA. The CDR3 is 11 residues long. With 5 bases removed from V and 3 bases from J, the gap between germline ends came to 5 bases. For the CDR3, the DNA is TGTGCCAGCAGCCCCGGCTACGAGCAGTACTTC. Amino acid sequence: CASSPGYEQYF. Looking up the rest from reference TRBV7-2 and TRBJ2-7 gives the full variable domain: GAGVSQSPSNKVTEKGKDVELRCDPISGHTALYWYRQSLGQGLEFLIYFQGNSAPDKSGLPSDRFSAERTGGSVSTLTIQRTQQEDSAVYLCASSPGYEQYFGPGTRLTVT.

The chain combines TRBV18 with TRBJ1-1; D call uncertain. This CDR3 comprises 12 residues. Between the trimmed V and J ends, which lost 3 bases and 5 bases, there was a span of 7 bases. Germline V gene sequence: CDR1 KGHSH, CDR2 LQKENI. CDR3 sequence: CASSPLETEAFF. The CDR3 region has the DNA TGTGCCAGCTCACCCTTAGAGACTGAAGCTTTCTTT.

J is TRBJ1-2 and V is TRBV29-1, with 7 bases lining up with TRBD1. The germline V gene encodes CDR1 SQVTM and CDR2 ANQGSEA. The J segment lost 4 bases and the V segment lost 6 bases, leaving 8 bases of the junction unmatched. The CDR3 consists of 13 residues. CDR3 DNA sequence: TGCAGCGTCGCTGAGGGACAGCGCTATGGCTACACCTTC. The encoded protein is CSVAEGQRYGYTF.

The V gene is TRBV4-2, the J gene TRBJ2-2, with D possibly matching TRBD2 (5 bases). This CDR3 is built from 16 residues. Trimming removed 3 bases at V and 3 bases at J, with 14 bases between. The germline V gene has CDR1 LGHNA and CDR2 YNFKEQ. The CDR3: CASSQARGRDTGELFF. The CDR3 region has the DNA TGTGCCAGCAGCCAGGCCCGGGGAAGGGACACCGGGGAGCTGTTTTTT.

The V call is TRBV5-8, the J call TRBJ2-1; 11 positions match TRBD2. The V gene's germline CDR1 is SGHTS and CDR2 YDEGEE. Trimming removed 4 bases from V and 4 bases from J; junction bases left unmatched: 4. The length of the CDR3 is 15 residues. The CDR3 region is CASSETSGDYNEQFF. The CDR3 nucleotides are TGTGCCAGCAGCGAGACTAGCGGGGATTACAATGAGCAGTTCTTC. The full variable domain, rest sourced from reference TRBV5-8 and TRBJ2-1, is EAGVTQSPTHLIKTRGQQATLRCSPISGHTSVYWYQQALGLGLQFLLWYDEGEERNRGNFPPRFSGRQFPNYSSELNVNALELEDSALYLCASSETSGDYNEQFFGPGTRLTVL.

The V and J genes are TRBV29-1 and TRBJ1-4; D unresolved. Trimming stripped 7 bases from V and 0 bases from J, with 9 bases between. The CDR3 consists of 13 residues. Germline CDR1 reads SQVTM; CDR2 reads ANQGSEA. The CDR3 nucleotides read TGCAGCGCCACAGATGCAACTAATGAAAAACTGTTTTTT. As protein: CSATDATNEKLFF.

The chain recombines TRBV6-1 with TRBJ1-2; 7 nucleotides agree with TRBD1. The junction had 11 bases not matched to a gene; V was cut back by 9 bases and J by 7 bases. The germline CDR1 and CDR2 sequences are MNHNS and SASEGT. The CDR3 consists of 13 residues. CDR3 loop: CASQRGQGSGYTF. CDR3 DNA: TGTGCCAGTCAAAGGGGGCAGGGGAGTGGCTACACCTTC.

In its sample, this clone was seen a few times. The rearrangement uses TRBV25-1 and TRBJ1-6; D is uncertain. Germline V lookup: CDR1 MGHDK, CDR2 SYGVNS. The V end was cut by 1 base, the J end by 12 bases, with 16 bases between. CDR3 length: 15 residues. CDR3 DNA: TGTGCCAGCAGTGAATCCTCAAACCCCGTACTACCCCTCCACTTT. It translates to CASSESSNPVLPLHF. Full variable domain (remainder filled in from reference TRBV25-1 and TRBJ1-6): EADIYQTPRYLVIGTGKKITLECSQTMGHDKMYWYQQDPGMELHLIHYSYGVNSTEKGDLSSESTVSRIRTEHFPLTLESARPSHTSQYLCASSESSNPVLPLHFGNGTRLTVT.

DNA for the CDR3: TGTGCCAGCAGCTGGTGGAGCGGGTCTAGCACAGATACGCAGTATTTT. This gives the protein CASSWWSGSSTDTQYF. The chain joins TRBV7-2 to TRBJ2-3; a weak D match, TRBD2 (6 bases). The CDR3 totals 16 residues. The ends were cut back, 4 bases at V and 0 bases at J, with 14 bases in the middle. Looked up from germline, CDR1 is SGHTA and CDR2 is FQGNSA. Complete variable domain (other parts from reference TRBV7-2 and TRBJ2-3): GAGVSQSPSNKVTEKGKDVELRCDPISGHTALYWYRQSLGQGLEFLIYFQGNSAPDKSGLPSDRFSAERTGGSVSTLTIQRTQQEDSAVYLCASSWWSGSSTDTQYFGPGTRLTVL.

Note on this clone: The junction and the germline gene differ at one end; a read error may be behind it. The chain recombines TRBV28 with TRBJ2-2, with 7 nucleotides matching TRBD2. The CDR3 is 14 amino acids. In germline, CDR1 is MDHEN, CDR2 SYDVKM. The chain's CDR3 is CASSLGGNTGKLFF. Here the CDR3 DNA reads TGTGCCAGCAGTTTGGGGGGGAACACCGGGAAGCTGTTTTTT.

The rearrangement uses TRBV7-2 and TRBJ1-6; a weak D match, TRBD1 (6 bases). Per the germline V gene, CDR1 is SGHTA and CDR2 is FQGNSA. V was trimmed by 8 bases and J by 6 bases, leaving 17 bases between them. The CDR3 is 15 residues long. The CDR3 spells CASAGLRGRNSPLHF. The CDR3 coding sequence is TGTGCCAGCGCGGGGTTGCGGGGGCGTAATTCACCCCTCCACTTT.

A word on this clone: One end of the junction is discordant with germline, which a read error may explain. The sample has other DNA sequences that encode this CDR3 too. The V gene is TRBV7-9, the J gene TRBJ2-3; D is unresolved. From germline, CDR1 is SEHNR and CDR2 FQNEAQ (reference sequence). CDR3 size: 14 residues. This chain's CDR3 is CASSLESLTDTQYF. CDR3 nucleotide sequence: TGCGCCAGCAGCTTAGAATCCCTCACAGATACGCAGTATTTT.

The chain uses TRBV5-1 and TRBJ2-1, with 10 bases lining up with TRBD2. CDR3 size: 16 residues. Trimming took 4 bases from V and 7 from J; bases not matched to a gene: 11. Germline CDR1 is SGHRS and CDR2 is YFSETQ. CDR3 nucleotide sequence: TGCGCCAGCAGCCCATCTAGCGGGGGACCGGAGAATGAGCAGTTCTTC. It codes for CASSPSSGGPENEQFF.

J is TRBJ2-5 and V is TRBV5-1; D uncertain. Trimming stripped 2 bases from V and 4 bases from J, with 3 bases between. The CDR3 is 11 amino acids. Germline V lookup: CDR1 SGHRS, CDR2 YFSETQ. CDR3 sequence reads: CASSFGETQYF. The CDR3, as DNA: TGCGCCAGCAGCTTCGGAGAGACCCAGTACTTC.

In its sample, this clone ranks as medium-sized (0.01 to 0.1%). In DNA, the CDR3 is TGTGCCAGCAGTGCGCCCGGGAGTTGGGGGAACGAGCAGTACTTC. It encodes CASSAPGSWGNEQYF. This chain uses TRBV28 with TRBJ2-7, with D possibly TRBD2 on 6 matching bases. Trimming left V 5 bases short and J 5 bases short, with 19 bases between. CDR3 size: 15 residues. Germline V gives CDR1 MDHEN, CDR2 SYDVKM.

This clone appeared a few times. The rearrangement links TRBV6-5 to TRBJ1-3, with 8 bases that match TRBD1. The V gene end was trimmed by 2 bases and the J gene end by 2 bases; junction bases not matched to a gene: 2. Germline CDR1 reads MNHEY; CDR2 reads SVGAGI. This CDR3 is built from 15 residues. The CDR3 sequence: CASSYQGATGNTIYF. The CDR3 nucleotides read TGTGCCAGCAGTTACCAGGGGGCGACTGGAAACACCATATATTTT.

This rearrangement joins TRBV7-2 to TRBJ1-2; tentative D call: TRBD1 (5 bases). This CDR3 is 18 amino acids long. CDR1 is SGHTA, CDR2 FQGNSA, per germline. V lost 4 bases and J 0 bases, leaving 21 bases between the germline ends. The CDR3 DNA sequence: TGTGCCAGCAGCTCACCGGTTGGTAGGGGTGGGGCTAACTATGGCTACACCTTC. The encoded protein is CASSSPVGRGGANYGYTF.